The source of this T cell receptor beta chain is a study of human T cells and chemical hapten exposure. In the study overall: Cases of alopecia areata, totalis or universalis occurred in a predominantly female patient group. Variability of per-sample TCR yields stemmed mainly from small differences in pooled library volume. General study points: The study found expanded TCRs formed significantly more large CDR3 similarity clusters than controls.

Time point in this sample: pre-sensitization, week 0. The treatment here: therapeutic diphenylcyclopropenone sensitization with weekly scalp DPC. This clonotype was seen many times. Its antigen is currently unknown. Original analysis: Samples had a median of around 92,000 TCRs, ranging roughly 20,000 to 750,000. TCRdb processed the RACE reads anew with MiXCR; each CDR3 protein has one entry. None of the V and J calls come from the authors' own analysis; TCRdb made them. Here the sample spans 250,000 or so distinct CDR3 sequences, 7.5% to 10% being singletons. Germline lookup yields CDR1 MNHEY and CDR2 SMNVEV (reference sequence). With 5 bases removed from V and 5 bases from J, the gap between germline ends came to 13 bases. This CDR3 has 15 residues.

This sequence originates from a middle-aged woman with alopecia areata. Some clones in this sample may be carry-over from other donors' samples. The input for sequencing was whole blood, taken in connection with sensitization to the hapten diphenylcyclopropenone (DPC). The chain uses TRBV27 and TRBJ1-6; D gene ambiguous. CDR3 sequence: CASSMNSLNNSPLHF. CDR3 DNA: TGTGCCAGCAGTATGAATAGCCTTAATAATTCACCCCTCCACTTT.